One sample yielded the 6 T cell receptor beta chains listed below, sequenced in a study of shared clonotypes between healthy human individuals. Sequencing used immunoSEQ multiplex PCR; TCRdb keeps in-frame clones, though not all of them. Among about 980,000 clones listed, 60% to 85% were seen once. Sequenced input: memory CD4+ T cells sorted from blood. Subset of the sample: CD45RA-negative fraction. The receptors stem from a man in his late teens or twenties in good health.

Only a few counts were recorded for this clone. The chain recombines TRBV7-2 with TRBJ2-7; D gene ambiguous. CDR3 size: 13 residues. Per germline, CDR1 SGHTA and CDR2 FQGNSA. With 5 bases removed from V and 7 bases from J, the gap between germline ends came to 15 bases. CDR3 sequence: CASSDRWGREQYF. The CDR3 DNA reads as TGTGCCAGCAGCGATAGGTGGGGAAGGGAGCAGTACTTC.

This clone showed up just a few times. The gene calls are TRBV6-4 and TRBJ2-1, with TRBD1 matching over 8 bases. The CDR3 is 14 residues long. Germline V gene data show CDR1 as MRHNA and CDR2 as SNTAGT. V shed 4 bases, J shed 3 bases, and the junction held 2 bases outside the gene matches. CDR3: CASSAGQGYNEQFF. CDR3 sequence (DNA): TGTGCCAGCAGTGCAGGACAGGGCTACAATGAGCAGTTCTTC.

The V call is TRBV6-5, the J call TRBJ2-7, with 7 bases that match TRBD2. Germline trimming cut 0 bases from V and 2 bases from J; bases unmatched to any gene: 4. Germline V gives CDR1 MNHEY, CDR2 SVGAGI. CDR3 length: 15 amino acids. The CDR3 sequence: CASSYSGRVTYEQYF. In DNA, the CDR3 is TGTGCCAGCAGTTACTCGGGGAGGGTCACCTACGAGCAGTACTTC.

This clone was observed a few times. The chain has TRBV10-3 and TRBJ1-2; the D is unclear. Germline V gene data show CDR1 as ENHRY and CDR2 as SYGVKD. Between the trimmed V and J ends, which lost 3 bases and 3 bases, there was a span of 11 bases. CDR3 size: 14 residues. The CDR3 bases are TGTGCCATCAGTGATACCGCGGAAGACTATGGCTACACCTTC. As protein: CAISDTAEDYGYTF.

The CDR3 DNA sequence: TGTGCCAGTAGTGAGGGGACAATTCGATCCGAGCAGTACTTC. This sequence encodes CASSEGTIRSEQYF. The gene calls are TRBV19 and TRBJ2-7; D might be TRBD1 (6 bases). In germline, CDR1 is LNHDA, CDR2 SQIVND (reference sequence). V dropped 5 bases and J dropped 6 bases, with 17 bases sitting between them. The CDR3 runs to 14 residues.

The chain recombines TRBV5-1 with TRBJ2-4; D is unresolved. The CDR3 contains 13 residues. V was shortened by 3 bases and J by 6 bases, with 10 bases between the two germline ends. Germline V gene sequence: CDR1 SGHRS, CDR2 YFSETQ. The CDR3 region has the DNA TGCGCCAGCAGCTCGGGCCCCCCAAACATTCAGTACTTC. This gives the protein CASSSGPPNIQYF. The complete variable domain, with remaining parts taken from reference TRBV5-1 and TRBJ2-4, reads KAGVTQTPRYLIKTRGQQVTLSCSPISGHRSVSWYQQTPGQGLQFLFEYFSETQRNKGNFPGRFSGRQFSNSRSEMNVSTLELGDSALYLCASSSGPPNIQYFGAGTRLSVL.